This T cell receptor (beta chain) was profiled in a study of T cell changes during pregnancy in multiple sclerosis. Data came from immunoSEQ multiplex PCR; TCRdb stores just in-frame clones and leaves some out. Counted here are over 12,000 clones, about 86% occurring once; the ten biggest clones make up under 20%. Trimming left V 1 base short and J 5 bases short, with 5 bases between. The CDR3 runs to 12 residues. Germline assignment: CDR1 MGHRA and CDR2 YSYEKL. The chain joins TRBV4-1 to TRBJ1-1; D is uncertain. Material: CD8+ T cells from peripheral blood mononuclear cells, obtained in the first trimester of pregnancy. This receptor was taken from a female donor with multiple sclerosis, enrolled in a pregnancy study. CDR3 sequence: CASSQGSTEAFF. The CDR3 DNA reads TGCGCCAGCAGCCAAGGGAGTACTGAAGCTTTCTTT.